This is a list of T cell receptor beta chains from one sample in a study of beta chain features in type 1 diabetes. Some clones are missing from TCRdb's copy, which holds only in-frame ones; the method was immunoSEQ multiplex PCR. The sample holds 200,000 to 250,000 clones; about 10% are singletons and the top ten take around 0.037%. The material sequenced was naive CD4+ T cells from blood. The receptors here all came from a woman aged 18 to 35 in good health. Both conserved end residues are part of each CDR3. D genes are given only for firm matches. Clone size is shown for a subset of rows, as once, few, many or a class of expanded clone.

j_gene: TRBJ1-6; d_gene: TRBD1; v_gene: TRBV6-5; abundance: NA; CDR3nt: TGTGCCAGCAGTCTTACAGGGGATTCACCCCTCCACTTT; CDR3aa: CASSLTGDSPLHF
j_gene: TRBJ1-3; d_gene: TRBD1; v_gene: TRBV5-6; abundance: NA; CDR3nt: TGTGCCAGCAGCTTGCTTGATGGACAGGCCTCTGGAAACACCATATATTTT; CDR3aa: CASSLLDGQASGNTIYF
j_gene: TRBJ1-1; d_gene: TRBD1; v_gene: TRBV25-1; abundance: NA; CDR3nt: TGTGCCAGCAGTGGGGGTGGGGACAGGACTGAAGCTTTCTTT; CDR3aa: CASSGGGDRTEAFF
j_gene: TRBJ1-5; d_gene: NA; v_gene: TRBV6-5; abundance: few; CDR3nt: TGTGCCAGCAGTTACTCGCGGGGTAGCAATCAGCCCCAGCATTTT; CDR3aa: CASSYSRGSNQPQHF
j_gene: TRBJ1-1; d_gene: NA; v_gene: TRBV6-1; abundance: few; CDR3nt: TGTGCCAGCAGAGGACAGTCGGGCGGGACTGAAGCTTTCTTT; CDR3aa: CASRGQSGGTEAFF
j_gene: TRBJ2-3; d_gene: NA; v_gene: TRBV7-3; abundance: few; CDR3nt: TGTGCCAGCGCCCCCACTAGCACAGATACGCAGTATTTT; CDR3aa: CASAPTSTDTQYF
j_gene: TRBJ2-1; d_gene: NA; v_gene: TRBV27; abundance: few; CDR3nt: TGTGCCAGCAGGCCCCCCCATCGTGGGGCCAGGGTGAATGAGCAGTTCTTC; CDR3aa: CASRPPHRGARVNEQFF
j_gene: TRBJ1-3; d_gene: NA; v_gene: TRBV11-3; abundance: NA; CDR3nt: TGTGCCAGCAGCTTCACGAGTGGAAACACCATATATTTT; CDR3aa: CASSFTSGNTIYF
j_gene: TRBJ2-1; d_gene: TRBD1; v_gene: TRBV5-1; abundance: few; CDR3nt: TGCGCCAGCAGCTTGGCCCCTGCGACAGGGAAGTCCTACAATGAGCAGTTCTTC; CDR3aa: CASSLAPATGKSYNEQFF
j_gene: TRBJ2-3; d_gene: TRBD1; v_gene: TRBV18; abundance: NA; CDR3nt: TGTGCCAGCTCACCCTGGGACAGGGGCGATGCAGATACGCAGTATTTT; CDR3aa: CASSPWDRGDADTQYF
j_gene: TRBJ2-5; d_gene: TRBD1; v_gene: TRBV18; abundance: many; CDR3nt: TGTGCCAGCTCACCCCTCGGGACAGAAGAGACCCAGTACTTC; CDR3aa: CASSPLGTEETQYF
j_gene: TRBJ2-1; d_gene: TRBD2; v_gene: TRBV7-3; abundance: NA; CDR3nt: TGTGCCAGCAGCTTAAAGGGTAGTCGCGGGGGTGGTGAGCAGTTCTTC; CDR3aa: CASSLKGSRGGGEQFF
j_gene: TRBJ1-1; d_gene: NA; v_gene: TRBV11-2; abundance: NA; CDR3nt: TGTGCCAGCAGCTTAGTTCTCGGCGGTTTTACAAACACTGAAGCTTTCTTT; CDR3aa: CASSLVLGGFTNTEAFF
j_gene: TRBJ2-3; d_gene: TRBD2; v_gene: TRBV6-1; abundance: few; CDR3nt: TGTGCCAGCAGAGAAGGGACTAGTAGCACAGATACGCAGTATTTT; CDR3aa: CASREGTSSTDTQYF
j_gene: TRBJ2-2; d_gene: NA; v_gene: TRBV18; abundance: NA; CDR3nt: TGTGCCAGCTCACCGCGGTTATCCCCGGGGGTGTCCGGGGAGCTGTTTTTT; CDR3aa: CASSPRLSPGVSGELFF
j_gene: TRBJ1-1; d_gene: TRBD1; v_gene: TRBV18; abundance: few; CDR3nt: TGTGCCAGCTCACCAAAGACAGGGTTCAACACTGAAGCTTTCTTT; CDR3aa: CASSPKTGFNTEAFF
j_gene: TRBJ2-3; d_gene: TRBD2; v_gene: TRBV4-1; abundance: few; CDR3nt: TGTGCCAGCAGCCAAGAAACTAGCGGGAGTGATACGCAGTATTTT; CDR3aa: CASSQETSGSDTQYF
j_gene: TRBJ2-5; d_gene: TRBD2; v_gene: TRBV5-4; abundance: few; CDR3nt: TGTGCCAGCAGCTTGGATTTTGGTAGCGGGGGACAAGAGACCCAGTACTTC; CDR3aa: CASSLDFGSGGQETQYF
j_gene: TRBJ2-7; d_gene: NA; v_gene: TRBV12-5; abundance: NA; CDR3nt: TGTGCTAGTGGTTTGTCCGGCTCCTACGAGCAGTACTTC; CDR3aa: CASGLSGSYEQYF
j_gene: TRBJ2-7; d_gene: NA; v_gene: TRBV5-1; abundance: few; CDR3nt: TGCGCCAGCAGCTCAAAGACGGGGGTGGGCGAGCAGTACTTC; CDR3aa: CASSSKTGVGEQYF
j_gene: TRBJ1-5; d_gene: TRBD1; v_gene: TRBV27; abundance: few; CDR3nt: TGTGCCAGCAGTGCACTTACAGGGGTTAACCAGCCCCAGCATTTT; CDR3aa: CASSALTGVNQPQHF
j_gene: TRBJ2-2; d_gene: TRBD1; v_gene: TRBV2; abundance: NA; CDR3nt: TGTGCCAGCAGGCGGACAGGGGGCACCGGGGAGCTGTTTTTT; CDR3aa: CASRRTGGTGELFF
j_gene: TRBJ1-2; d_gene: NA; v_gene: TRBV2; abundance: NA; CDR3nt: TGTGCCAGCAGGCCTCAGGGTCGTTATGGCTACACCTTC; CDR3aa: CASRPQGRYGYTF
j_gene: TRBJ2-1; d_gene: TRBD1; v_gene: TRBV5-6; abundance: few; CDR3nt: TGTGCCAGCAGCTCCGGGACAGGATTCTACAATGAGCAGTTCTTC; CDR3aa: CASSSGTGFYNEQFF
j_gene: TRBJ1-1; d_gene: NA; v_gene: TRBV5-1; abundance: NA; CDR3nt: TGCGCCAGCAGCTTGGGAGGGCTGGTGGAGAACACTGAAGCTTTCTTT; CDR3aa: CASSLGGLVENTEAFF
j_gene: TRBJ1-6; d_gene: NA; v_gene: TRBV7-6; abundance: few; CDR3nt: TGTGCCAGCAGCGACAACATCATCGGTGATTCACCCCTCCACTTT; CDR3aa: CASSDNIIGDSPLHF
j_gene: TRBJ2-3; d_gene: TRBD2; v_gene: TRBV7-3; abundance: NA; CDR3nt: TGTGCCAGCAGCTCGCGGGGGGGCCAAGTAGATACGCAGTATTTT; CDR3aa: CASSSRGGQVDTQYF
j_gene: TRBJ2-7; d_gene: NA; v_gene: TRBV6-5; abundance: NA; CDR3nt: TGTGCCAGCAGTACCCGACTCGAGCAGTACTTC; CDR3aa: CASSTRLEQYF
j_gene: TRBJ2-4; d_gene: NA; v_gene: TRBV19; abundance: few; CDR3nt: TGTGCCAGTATCGGTAGATCTAACATTCAGTACTTC; CDR3aa: CASIGRSNIQYF